The present entry profiles one TCR beta chain with its context. Its antigen is undetermined. The sample originates from a study of OX40 agonist ivuxolimab in advanced cancers. Study-wide context: An agonistic human IgG2 monoclonal antibody against OX40 (CD134) was given. Three patients, one with hepatocellular carcinoma and two with cutaneous melanoma, achieved partial responses.

Study findings and constraints: Blood T cells, both CD4+ and CD8+, expanded clonally by week 6 at 0.1 to 3.0 mg/kg. On average, CD8+ T cells showed a greater number of expanded clones than CD4+.

Germline lookup yields CDR1 SGHDN and CDR2 FVKESK. This CDR3 region has 13 residues. Trimming pared 1 base from V and 6 bases from J, leaving 6 bases between. TCRdb's table, derived via immunoSEQ multiplex PCR, lists solely in-frame clones and lacks some. The sample consists of about 130,000 clones, under 95% of them appearing once. The sequenced sample was CD4+ or CD8+ T cells sorted from blood, obtained in a trial of the OX40 agonist ivuxolimab. The rearrangement links TRBV14 to TRBJ1-4; D not certain. The sequence was collected from an adult with an advanced solid tumor such as melanoma, head and neck, liver or kidney cancer. The CDR3, as DNA: TGTGCCAGCAGCCAAGGAGCAGATGAAAAACTGTTTTTT. As protein: CASSQGADEKLFF. Combining the CDR3 with reference TRBV14 and TRBJ1-4 gives the whole variable domain EAGVTQFPSHSVIEKGQTVTLRCDPISGHDNLYWYRRVMGKEIKFLLHFVKESKQDESGMPNNRFLAERTGGTYSTLKVQPAELEDSGVYFCASSQGADEKLFFGSGTQLSVL.